This entry lists 21 T cell receptor beta chains sequenced from one sample in a study of tumor and adjacent non-tumor tissue in lung cancer. Three rounds of nested PCR, following a modified ARM-PCR protocol, produced the TCRbeta library. Using its own MiXCR run on the multiplex PCR reads, TCRdb lists one record per CDR3 protein. The sample includes 200,000 to 250,000 distinct CDR3 sequences, about two thirds seen only once; the top ten take less than 25%. The template was RNA from unsorted bulk tissue. The sample consisted of lung tumor tissue. These TCRs come from a man in his sixties with non-small cell lung cancer.

The CDR3 is CSADSRPSNQPQHF. As DNA, the CDR3 is TGCAGTGCTGACTCCAGGCCTAGCAATCAGCCCCAGCATTTT. The chain couples TRBV20-1 to TRBJ1-5; D call uncertain. Deletions cut 5 bases from V and 0 bases from J, with 11 bases between. CDR3 size: 14 residues. Looked up from germline, CDR1 is DFQATT and CDR2 is SNEGSKA (reference sequence).

The chain couples TRBV4-3 to TRBJ2-3, with D unclear. V was shortened by 4 bases and J by 2 bases, with 19 bases between the two germline ends. CDR3 size: 17 residues. Germline CDR1 reads LGHNA; CDR2 reads YSLEER. CDR3: CASSLLISPTSTDTQYF. CDR3 in DNA: TGCGCCAGCAGCCTCCTGATCAGTCCCACTTCCACAGATACGCAGTATTTT.

Worth noting for this clonotype: The junction shows a germline mismatch at one end, possibly a read error. This chain uses TRBV29-1 with TRBJ1-5; no reliable D call. The length of the CDR3 is 12 residues. The germline CDR1 and CDR2 sequences are SQVTM and ANQGSEA. The CDR3 bases are TGCAGCGCCCCGGGCCTCAAACAGCCCCACCATTTT. Its protein is CSAPGLKQPHHF.

The chain links TRBV20-1 to TRBJ1-5; the D is unclear. The V gene lost 3 bases and the J gene lost 0 bases, with 6 bases spanning the gap. The germline V gene has CDR1 DFQATT and CDR2 SNEGSKA (reference sequence). This CDR3 contains 13 residues. This chain's CDR3 is CSASESSNQPQHF. Here the CDR3 DNA reads TGCAGTGCTAGTGAAAGTAGCAATCAGCCCCAGCATTTT.

The V gene is TRBV20-1, the J gene TRBJ2-7; TRBD1 matches 9 bases. V was pared by 5 bases and J by 7 bases, with 15 bases of the junction left unmatched. The CDR3 length is 15 residues. In germline, CDR1 is DFQATT, CDR2 SNEGSKA (reference sequence). This CDR3 is CSAPRGDREYGEQYF. DNA of the CDR3: TGCAGTGCTCCTAGGGGGGACAGGGAGTACGGGGAGCAGTACTTC.

A remark on this clonotype: With a much larger clone just one base away, this may be a read error. The chain joins TRBV29-1 to TRBJ2-7, with a possible D match to TRBD2 (5 bases). Trimming left V 8 bases short and J 2 bases short, with 13 bases between. This CDR3 has 12 residues. The germline CDR1 and CDR2 sequences are SQVTM and ANQGSEA. CDR3 sequence reads: CSIGEITYEQYF. CDR3 bases: TGCAGCATTGGGGAGATCACCTACGAGCAGTACTTC.

The table lists this clonotype with many counts. The chain couples TRBV5-4 to TRBJ2-3, with a weak D call TRBD2 (5 bases). The ends were cut back, 4 bases at V and 2 bases at J, with 17 bases in the middle. This CDR3 spans 16 amino acids. The germline V gene encodes CDR1 SGHNT and CDR2 YYREEE (reference sequence). The CDR3 is CASSQGLIPNTDTQYF. The CDR3, as DNA: TGTGCCAGCAGCCAAGGACTGATACCTAACACAGATACGCAGTATTTT. Full variable domain (missing parts from reference TRBV5-4 and TRBJ2-3): ETGVTQSPTHLIKTRGQQVTLRCSSQSGHNTVSWYQQALGQGPQFIFQYYREEENGRGNFPPRFSGLQFPNYSSELNVNALELDDSALYLCASSQGLIPNTDTQYFGPGTRLTVL.

Regarding this clonotype: Compared with germline, one end of the junction differs, possibly owing to a read error. CDR3 protein: CASSETGGLSSSNYSYTF. Written as DNA, the CDR3 is TGTGCCAGCAGTGAAACAGGGGGCTTGTCGTCTTCGAACTATAGCTACACCTTC. The chain recombines TRBV6-1 with TRBJ1-2, with 9 bases lining up with TRBD1. Germline CDR1 reads MNHNS; CDR2 reads SASEGT. CDR3 size: 18 residues.

CDR3 nucleotides: TGCAGTTCTCGGACAGGGGGTTATAATTCACCCCTCCACTTT. It codes for CSSRTGGYNSPLHF. This chain connects TRBV20-1 to TRBJ1-6; 10 bases align to TRBD1. This CDR3 contains 14 residues. The V gene end was trimmed by 8 bases and the J gene end by 4 bases; junction bases not matched to a gene: 5. CDR1 and CDR2 (germline): DFQATT, SNEGSKA (reference sequence).

Of note for this clonotype: One end of the junction varies from germline; a read error may be responsible. The CDR3 region is CSALHGPQYF. In DNA form, the CDR3 reads TGCAGTGCTTTACATGGGCCCCAATACTTC. J is TRBJ2-5 and V is TRBV20-1; D is unresolved. Germline V gene data show CDR1 as DFQATT and CDR2 as SNEGSKA (reference sequence). There are 10 residues in the CDR3.

This sequence joins TRBV28 and TRBJ2-2; 7 nucleotides line up with TRBD1. CDR3 length: 13 amino acids. Germline-derived CDR1 and CDR2 are MDHEN and SYDVKM. V shed 11 bases and J 1 base; nucleotides not matched to a gene: 4. The CDR3 sequence is CASRTGNTGELFF. The CDR3 nucleotides are TGTGCCTCGCGGACAGGGAACACCGGGGAGCTGTTTTTT. The variable domain in full, completed from reference TRBV28 and TRBJ2-2, reads DVKVTQSSRYLVKRTGEKVFLECVQDMDHENMFWYRQDPGLGLRLIYFSYDVKMKEKGDIPEGYSVSREKKERFSLILESASTNQTSMYLCASRTGNTGELFFGEGSRLTVL.

V is TRBV20-1 and J is TRBJ1-1, with 8 positions matching TRBD1. Germline CDR1 is DFQATT and CDR2 is SNEGSKA (reference sequence). This CDR3 is 15 amino acids long. The CDR3 DNA is TGCACTACTAGAGACAGGGGCATGTTGAACACTGAAGCTTTCTTT. It yields the protein CTTRDRGMLNTEAFF.

The chain carries TRBV20-1 and TRBJ2-7; a weak D match, TRBD2 (5 bases). CDR1 is DFQATT, CDR2 SNEGSKA, per germline (reference sequence). The CDR3 is made up of 16 amino acids. The V end was cut by 0 bases, the J end by 6 bases, with 21 bases between. The CDR3: CSARDHGEPFGVEQYF. The CDR3 DNA reads TGCAGTGCTAGAGATCACGGTGAGCCCTTCGGGGTCGAGCAGTACTTC.

This chain uses TRBV20-1 with TRBJ2-7; 10 bases align to TRBD2. The CDR3 covers 14 residues. The germline CDR1 and CDR2 sequences are DFQATT and SNEGSKA (reference sequence). V was clipped by 8 bases and J by 4 bases; unmatched bases: 11. The CDR3 bases are TGCAGTACGACTACCCTAGCGGGGGTATACGAGCAGTACTTC. It yields the protein CSTTTLAGVYEQYF.

There are many counts of this clonotype. This sequence joins TRBV29-1 and TRBJ2-4; D possibly corresponds to TRBD2 (6 bases). V lost 1 base to trimming and J lost 2 bases, with 12 bases between them. In germline, CDR1 is SQVTM, CDR2 ANQGSEA. The CDR3 is 15 residues long. CDR3 protein: CSVEGTTSSKNIQYF. The CDR3 DNA reads as TGCAGCGTTGAAGGGACGACTAGTTCCAAAAACATTCAGTACTTC.

With respect to this clonotype: Sequence at one end of the junction differs from germline and may be a read error. V is TRBV11-2 and J is TRBJ2-3; D is uncertain. Germline CDR1 SGHAT, CDR2 FQNNGV. This CDR3 has 13 amino acids. This CDR3 is CTSSRGGPDTQYF. The CDR3 DNA follows: TGTACCAGCAGCCGAGGCGGACCAGACACGCAGTATTTT.

The chain is built from TRBV20-1 and TRBJ2-4; the D gene is possibly TRBD1 (6 bases). The V end lost 7 bases, the J end lost 2 bases, and 18 bases lay between the germline ends. The CDR3 is 15 amino acids. In germline, CDR1 is DFQATT, CDR2 SNEGSKA (reference sequence). The CDR3 DNA follows: TGCAGTGTTGCCCGGAAGGGGACAACCAAAAACATTCAGTACTTC. Translation: CSVARKGTTKNIQYF.

With respect to this clonotype: The junction departs from germline at one end; a sequencing error may be responsible. The chain carries TRBV12-3 or TRBV12-4 and TRBJ1-1; D is uncertain. This CDR3 is 14 amino acids long. The CDR3 DNA follows: TGTGCCAGCAGCCGCAGTACGGGGAACAGTGAAGCTTTCTTT. Residues: CASSRSTGNSEAFF.

The chain joins TRBV5-1 to TRBJ2-5, with 9 positions matching TRBD1. The CDR3 length is 15 residues. Unmatched junction bases numbered 8, after V lost 4 bases and J lost 4 bases. Germline CDR1 and CDR2: SGHRS and YFSETQ. CDR3 coding DNA: TGCGCCAGCAGCCGGACCGGACAGGGGAGAGAGACCCAGTACTTC. It specifies CASSRTGQGRETQYF.

About this clonotype: The CDR3 does not end in the conserved phenylalanine or tryptophan, so this is likely a read error. J is TRBJ2-3 and V is TRBV5-1; D ambiguous. Germline V gene sequence: CDR1 SGHRS, CDR2 YFSETQ. V gave up 0 bases and J gave up 3 bases, with 8 bases separating them. CDR3 length: 14 amino acids. Written as DNA, the CDR3 is TGCGCCAGCAGCTTGGGGCAGATTACAGATACGCAGTATTTA. Protein: CASSLGQITDTQYL.

The V and J genes are TRBV7-9 and TRBJ1-2; the D gene is possibly TRBD1 (6 bases). CDR1 and CDR2 (germline): SEHNR, FQNEAQ (reference sequence). The CDR3 sequence is 14 residues long. Trimming pared 2 bases from V and 6 bases from J, leaving 13 bases between. The CDR3 nucleotides are TGTGCCAGCAGCTTATCGGGGGGCGGGGATGGCTACACCTTC. Amino acid sequence: CASSLSGGGDGYTF.